These 3 T cell receptor beta chains were all obtained from the same sample, sequenced in a study of human T cells and chemical hapten exposure. As to time point: patch test 1, 2 weeks after DPC sensitization. Regarding treatment: therapeutic diphenylcyclopropenone sensitization with weekly scalp DPC. TCRdb re-derived calls from the RACE reads in MiXCR, one entry per CDR3 protein. The table shows approximately 110,000 distinct CDR3 sequences, with 11% occurring only once. Sample: whole blood, taken in connection with sensitization to the hapten diphenylcyclopropenone (DPC). The receptors were sampled from a woman between 40 and 50 years old with alopecia areata. Some clones in this sample may be carry-over from other donors' samples.

This clonotype has just a few counts. The J gene is TRBJ1-1, the V gene TRBV29-1; tentative D call: TRBD1 (5 bases). Germline V gene lookup returns CDR1 SQVTM and CDR2 ANQGSEA. V was clipped by 7 bases and J by 11 bases, with 20 bases between them. The CDR3 is made up of 12 amino acids. The CDR3 DNA reads as TGCAGCGCTGGGACGGAGGCCCTTGGGGCTTTCTTT. It yields the protein CSAGTEALGAFF.

This clonotype turned up a few times. The rearrangement uses TRBV6-5 and TRBJ1-1; D possibly corresponds to TRBD1 (6 bases). CDR3 size: 17 residues. Per germline, CDR1 MNHEY and CDR2 SVGAGI. V dropped 2 bases and J dropped 1 base, with 17 bases sitting between them. The CDR3 DNA reads as TGTGCCAGCAGTTACGGAGTCACAGGGTTGTCGAACACTGAAGCTTTCTTT. Encoded protein: CASSYGVTGLSNTEAFF.

The chain employs TRBV4-1 and TRBJ1-2; TRBD1 matches at 9 bases. Germline V CDR1 and CDR2: MGHRA, YSYEKL. Trimming removed 4 bases from V and 0 bases from J; junction bases left unmatched: 6. The CDR3 has 16 residues. As DNA, the CDR3 is TGCGCCAGCAGCCGGGCGGGGGACAGGGCTAACTATGGCTACACCTTC. It is translated as CASSRAGDRANYGYTF.